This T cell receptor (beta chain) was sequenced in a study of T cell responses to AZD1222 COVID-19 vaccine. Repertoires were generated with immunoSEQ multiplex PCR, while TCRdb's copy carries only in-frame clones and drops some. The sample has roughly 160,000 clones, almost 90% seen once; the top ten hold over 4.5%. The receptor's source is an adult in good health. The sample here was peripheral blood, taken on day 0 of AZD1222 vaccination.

The CDR3, as DNA: TGTGCCAGCAGTCCACAGGGGGCTAATCCTGAAGCTTTCTTT. Translating it yields CASSPQGANPEAFF. J is TRBJ1-1 and V is TRBV28; 9 nucleotides agree with TRBD1. Germline assignment: CDR1 MDHEN and CDR2 SYDVKM. The CDR3 covers 14 residues. V dropped 5 bases and J dropped 6; count of bases not matched to a gene: 7.